This is a list of T cell receptor beta chains from one sample in a study of blood T cell repertoires in COVID-19. Using immunoSEQ multiplex PCR, the repertoire was profiled, and TCRdb retains in-frame clones only, with some absent. The sample includes 25,000 to 35,000 clones, roughly nine tenths of them seen just once. Sequenced: peripheral blood. These receptors came from an elderly man with acute or convalescent COVID-19. The conserved cysteine and the conserved F or W are not part of the CDR3 here. Size tells how often a clone was seen (once, few, many) or the class of an expanded clone, and some rows leave it out.

V | size | CDR3
TRBV7-8 | - | ASSLVPGATGAQPQH
TRBV7-9 | - | ASSFSVTAEAF
TRBV9 | few | ASSLGLQETQY
TRBV3-1/TRBV3-2 | - | ASSQGPGGVYTQY
TRBV7-9 | - | ASSGPGQGAGTEAF
TRBV5-1 | - | ASSFPSGGALNEQF
TRBV3-1/TRBV3-2 | - | ASSHRGMNTEAF
TRBV28 | - | ASRAQGPDYEQY
TRBV6-1 | - | ASSEGQAREQY
TRBV11-3 | - | ASSFYGDTEAF
TRBV2 | - | ASSDPSGGQETQY